This T cell receptor (beta chain) emerged from a study of graft-versus-host responses after intestinal transplantation. Turning to the study itself: Recipients got multivisceral, liver-intestinal, or isolated intestinal transplants. Anti-thymocyte globulin induction preceded approximately three years of tacrolimus and steroid maintenance in all recipients. Notes on the study in general: Within allografts, high graft-versus-host to host-versus-graft clonal ratios were seen among patients with graft-donor T cell macrochimerism. The recipient marrow held GvH clones, and some of them showed up first in ileum or blood.

Clones were sequenced by immunoSEQ multiplex PCR, and TCRdb holds only the in-frame ones, with some missing. The sample carries tens of thousands of clones, roughly 88% recorded once. This CDR3 is 16 amino acids long. Trimming took 0 bases from V and 6 from J; bases not matched to a gene: 7. Germline CDR1 SGHRS, CDR2 YFSETQ. About this clone: Its antigen remains unidentified.

The sequenced sample was unstimulated CD8+ T cells sorted from spleen or lymph node cells, obtained before intestinal transplant. This sequence joins TRBV5-1 and TRBJ2-3; TRBD2 matches at 10 bases. This clonotype originated in a human donor who received an intestinal transplant. CDR3 DNA sequence: TGCGCCAGCAGCTTGGTTAGCGGGGGGTCGGCGGATACGCAGTATTTT. This codes for CASSLVSGGSADTQYF.